These T cell receptor beta chains were read from a single sample in a study of regulatory T cells in long-lasting Graves disease. TCRdb itself ran the multiplex PCR reads through MiXCR, one entry per CDR3 protein. Counted here are almost 450,000 distinct CDR3 sequences, 16% occurring once; the ten biggest clones make up about 10%. The sample was also reused in another study, on T cells in Graves' hyperthyroidism and ophthalmopathy.

The sequencing here drew on peripheral blood mononuclear cells (PBMCs), taken at new diagnosis, from a patient treated with antithyroid drugs. The source of these receptors is a woman aged 30 to 39 with Graves disease. Both conserved end residues are part of each CDR3. D genes are given only for firm matches. Rows may omit the clone size; those that give it use once, few, many or a size class.

D gene: .
clone size: many
V gene: TRBV28
J gene: TRBJ1-2
CDR3 DNA: TGTGCCAGCTCTTGGGGGAGTGGCTACACCTTC
CDR3 protein: CASSWGSGYTF

D gene: TRBD2
clone size: .
V gene: TRBV4-1
J gene: TRBJ2-7
CDR3 DNA: TGCGCCAGCAGCCAAACCACTAGCGGGAGTTACGAGCAGTACTTC
CDR3 protein: CASSQTTSGSYEQYF

D gene: .
clone size: many
V gene: TRBV5-1
J gene: TRBJ2-3
CDR3 DNA: TGCGCCAGCAGCTTGTACGGTAGGGATACGCAGTATTTT
CDR3 protein: CASSLYGRDTQYF

D gene: .
clone size: .
V gene: TRBV30
J gene: TRBJ2-7
CDR3 DNA: TGTGCCTGGAGTAGGAGGGGCAGGCAGGCCGACCCTAAAAGCTACGAGCAGTACTTC
CDR3 protein: CAWSRRGRQADPKSYEQYF

D gene: TRBD1
clone size: many
V gene: TRBV7-2
J gene: TRBJ2-7
CDR3 DNA: TGTGCCAGCAGCTTATCGCAGGGGGCTGTCGAGCAGTACTTC
CDR3 protein: CASSLSQGAVEQYF

D gene: TRBD1
clone size: many
V gene: TRBV5-4
J gene: TRBJ2-7
CDR3 DNA: TGTGCCAGCAGCTTGGACAGGGGGCACGAGCAGTACTTC
CDR3 protein: CASSLDRGHEQYF

D gene: .
clone size: many
V gene: TRBV6-1
J gene: TRBJ1-1
CDR3 DNA: TGTGCCAGCAGTGAGGGAGCAGGGGTGGCGAACACTGAAGCTTTCTTT
CDR3 protein: CASSEGAGVANTEAFF

D gene: .
clone size: many
V gene: TRBV11-2
J gene: TRBJ1-1
CDR3 DNA: TGTGCCAGCAGCTTGCGGAGCAACACTGAAGCTTTCTTT
CDR3 protein: CASSLRSNTEAFF

D gene: .
clone size: .
V gene: TRBV4-1
J gene: TRBJ2-1
CDR3 DNA: TGCGCCAGCAGCCAAGATCGGGGTAGCGGTTACAATGAGCAGTTCTTC
CDR3 protein: CASSQDRGSGYNEQFF

D gene: .
clone size: .
V gene: TRBV27
J gene: TRBJ2-7
CDR3 DNA: TGTGCCAGCAATCCGGGACGGGGATTTCCCTACGAGCAGTACTTC
CDR3 protein: CASNPGRGFPYEQYF

D gene: .
clone size: .
V gene: TRBV9
J gene: TRBJ2-3
CDR3 DNA: TGTGCCAGCAGCGTAGCTCCGGATAGCACAGATACGCAGTATTTT
CDR3 protein: CASSVAPDSTDTQYF

D gene: TRBD2
clone size: few
V gene: TRBV10-1
J gene: TRBJ2-3
CDR3 DNA: TGCGCCAGCAGTGAAGTAGCGGGAGGGCAAGATACGCAGTATTTT
CDR3 protein: CASSEVAGGQDTQYF

D gene: TRBD1
clone size: .
V gene: TRBV4-2
J gene: TRBJ2-7
CDR3 DNA: TGTGCCAGCAGCCGCCGGGACAGGGGTGGATTGGAGGGCTACGAGCAGTACTTC
CDR3 protein: CASSRRDRGGLEGYEQYF

D gene: TRBD2
clone size: few
V gene: TRBV25-1
J gene: TRBJ2-3
CDR3 DNA: TGTGCCAGCAGTGTTGGGGGGAGGGCCCCAGATACGCAGTATTTT
CDR3 protein: CASSVGGRAPDTQYF

D gene: .
clone size: many
V gene: TRBV28
J gene: TRBJ1-1
CDR3 DNA: TGTGCCAGCAGTTTGGCAGTCCCGTGGGCGAGAGCTTTCTTT
CDR3 protein: CASSLAVPWARAFF

D gene: TRBD2
clone size: once
V gene: TRBV14
J gene: TRBJ2-1
CDR3 DNA: TGTGCCAGCAGCCAAAATAGCGGGTACAATGAGCAGTTCTTC
CDR3 protein: CASSQNSGYNEQFF

D gene: TRBD2
clone size: many
V gene: TRBV11-3
J gene: TRBJ2-7
CDR3 DNA: TGTGCCAGCAGCTTAGATGGACGGGAGGGCCGTGACGAGCAGTACTTC
CDR3 protein: CASSLDGREGRDEQYF

D gene: .
clone size: many
V gene: TRBV18
J gene: TRBJ2-7
CDR3 DNA: TGTGCCAGCTCACCCATCAGATTGTCGGACGAGCAGTACTTC
CDR3 protein: CASSPIRLSDEQYF

D gene: TRBD2
clone size: many
V gene: TRBV7-6
J gene: TRBJ2-1
CDR3 DNA: TGTGCCAGCAGCTTAGCCTACAGGGCTAGCGGGAGGGGCAATGAGCAGTTCTTC
CDR3 protein: CASSLAYRASGRGNEQFF

D gene: .
clone size: .
V gene: TRBV6-2/TRBV6-3
J gene: TRBJ2-6
CDR3 DNA: TGTGCCAGCAGTTACCTCCTGGGCGGGACCAACGTCCTGACTTTC
CDR3 protein: CASSYLLGGTNVLTF

D gene: .
clone size: .
V gene: TRBV7-8
J gene: TRBJ1-5
CDR3 DNA: TGTGCCAGCAGCTCGTCTTCCGGGACAAAATTCAATCAGCCCCAGCATTTT
CDR3 protein: CASSSSSGTKFNQPQHF

D gene: TRBD1
clone size: few
V gene: TRBV4-3
J gene: TRBJ2-4
CDR3 DNA: TGCGCCAGCAGCCAAGCCGACAGGGAAGCCTCCAAAAACATTCAGTACTTC
CDR3 protein: CASSQADREASKNIQYF